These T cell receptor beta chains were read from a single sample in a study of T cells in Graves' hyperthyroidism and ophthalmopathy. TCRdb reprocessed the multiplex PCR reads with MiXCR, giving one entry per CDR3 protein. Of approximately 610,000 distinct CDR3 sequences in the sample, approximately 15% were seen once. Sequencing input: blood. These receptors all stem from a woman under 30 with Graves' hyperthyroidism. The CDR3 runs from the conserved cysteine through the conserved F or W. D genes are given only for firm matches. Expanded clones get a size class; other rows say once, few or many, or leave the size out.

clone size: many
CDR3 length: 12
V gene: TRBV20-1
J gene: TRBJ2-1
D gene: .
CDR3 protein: CSARGPGDEQFF
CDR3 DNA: TGCAGTGCTAGAGGCCCGGGAGATGAGCAGTTCTTC

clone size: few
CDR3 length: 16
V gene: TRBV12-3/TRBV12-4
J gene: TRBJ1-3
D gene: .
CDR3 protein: CASSTITGSSGNTIYF
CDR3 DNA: TGTGCCAGCAGTACAATTACAGGGAGCTCTGGAAACACCATATATTTT

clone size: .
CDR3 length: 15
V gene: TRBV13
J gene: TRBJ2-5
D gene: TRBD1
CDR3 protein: CASSSTTGSQETQYF
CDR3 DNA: TGTGCCAGCAGCTCGACGACAGGGTCCCAAGAGACCCAGTACTTC

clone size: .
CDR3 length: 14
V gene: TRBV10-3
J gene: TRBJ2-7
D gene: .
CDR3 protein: CAISSTDSPYEQYF
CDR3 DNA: TGTGCCATCAGCTCGACAGACAGTCCCTACGAGCAGTACTTC

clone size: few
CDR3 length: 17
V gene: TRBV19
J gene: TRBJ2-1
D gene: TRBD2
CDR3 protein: CASSWTSGLSSYNEQFF
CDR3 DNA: TGTGCCAGTAGTTGGACTAGCGGGTTAAGCTCCTACAATGAGCAGTTCTTC

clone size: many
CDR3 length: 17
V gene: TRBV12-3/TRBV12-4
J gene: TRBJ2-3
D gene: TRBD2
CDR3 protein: CASSFVQGAGGTDTQYF
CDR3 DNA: TGTGCCAGCAGTTTCGTCCAAGGGGCGGGGGGCACAGATACGCAGTATTTT

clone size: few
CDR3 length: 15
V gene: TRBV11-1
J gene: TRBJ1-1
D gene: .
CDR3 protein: CASSLYKGPNTEAFF
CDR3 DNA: TGTGCCAGCAGCTTATATAAGGGGCCGAACACTGAAGCTTTCTTT

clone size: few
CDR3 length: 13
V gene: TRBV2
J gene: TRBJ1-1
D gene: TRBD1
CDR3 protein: CASNIDRAPEAFF
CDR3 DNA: TGTGCCAGCAACATAGACAGGGCTCCTGAAGCTTTCTTT

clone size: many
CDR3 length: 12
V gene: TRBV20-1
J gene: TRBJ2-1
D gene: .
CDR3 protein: CSARGKADEQFF
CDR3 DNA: TGCAGTGCTAGAGGAAAGGCGGATGAGCAGTTCTTC

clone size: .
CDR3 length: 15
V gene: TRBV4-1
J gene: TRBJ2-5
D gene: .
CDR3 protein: CASNQLVLGDMTQYF
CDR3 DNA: TGCGCCAGCAACCAATTGGTCCTGGGAGATATGACCCAGTACTTC